Below are 16 T cell receptor beta chains sequenced from a single sample in a study of T cell responses to AZD1222 COVID-19 vaccine. Clones were sequenced by immunoSEQ multiplex PCR, and TCRdb holds only the in-frame ones, with some missing. The sample includes about 140,000 clones, more than 80% of them seen just once. The sample consisted of peripheral blood, taken 28 days after the second dose of the MenACWY control vaccine. Receptors were obtained from an adult who received the MenACWY meningococcal vaccine as a control.

V and J are TRBV3-1 (or the pseudogene TRBV3-2) and TRBJ2-3; D ambiguous. V was cut by 0 bases and J by 0 bases, with 16 bases left in between. From germline, CDR1 is LGHDT and CDR2 YNNKEL (reference sequence). The CDR3 sequence is 18 residues long. The CDR3 DNA sequence: TGTGCCAGCAGCCAAGACGGCGGATTCAGACCAAGCACAGATACGCAGTATTTT. Encoded protein: CASSQDGGFRPSTDTQYF.

The chain is built from TRBV2 and TRBJ1-5; TRBD1 matches 7 bases. The CDR3 has 14 amino acids. Germline CDR1 and CDR2: SNHLY and FYNNEI. Trimming removed 6 bases from V and 3 bases from J; junction bases left unmatched: 5. This CDR3 is CASSQDRDNQPQHF. For the CDR3, the DNA is TGTGCCAGCAGCCAAGACAGGGACAATCAGCCCCAGCATTTT.

The chain combines TRBV5-1 with TRBJ2-7; 10 bases line up with TRBD1. Germline-derived CDR1 and CDR2 are SGHRS and YFSETQ. The trim removed 6 bases at V and 4 bases at J, leaving 7 bases unmatched. This CDR3 is 14 amino acids long. This chain's CDR3 is CASNLGTGEYEQYF. The CDR3 nucleotides are TGCGCCAGCAACCTGGGGACAGGGGAATACGAGCAGTACTTC.

This chain joins TRBV28 and TRBJ1-5; the D is unclear. Germline lookup yields CDR1 MDHEN and CDR2 SYDVKM. Trimming cost V 5 bases and J 1 base, with 9 bases left between them. The CDR3 is 14 residues long. The CDR3 sequence: CASSPGGSNQPQHF. The CDR3 nucleotides are TGTGCCAGCAGTCCAGGAGGGAGCAATCAGCCCCAGCATTTT.

The rearrangement uses TRBV7-2 and TRBJ2-1, with D possibly called TRBD1 or TRBD2 (6 bases each). The length of the CDR3 is 16 residues. Trimming pared 5 bases from V and 0 bases from J, leaving 14 bases between. The germline CDR1 and CDR2 sequences are SGHTA and FQGNSA. The CDR3 loop reads CASSVRGVSSYNEQFF. CDR3 bases: TGTGCCAGCAGCGTAAGGGGGGTTAGCTCCTACAATGAGCAGTTCTTC. Variable domain in full (rest from reference TRBV7-2 and TRBJ2-1): GAGVSQSPSNKVTEKGKDVELRCDPISGHTALYWYRQSLGQGLEFLIYFQGNSAPDKSGLPSDRFSAERTGGSVSTLTIQRTQQEDSAVYLCASSVRGVSSYNEQFFGPGTRLTVL.

This chain joins TRBV5-1 and TRBJ2-1; 13 nucleotides align to TRBD2. From germline, CDR1 is SGHRS and CDR2 YFSETQ. CDR3 length: 16 amino acids. With 4 bases clipped from V and 0 bases from J, the junction kept 1 base outside the gene matches. CDR3: CASSRTSGSSYNEQFF. The CDR3 nucleotides are TGCGCCAGCAGCCGGACTAGCGGGAGCTCCTACAATGAGCAGTTCTTC.

V gene TRBV27 combines with J gene TRBJ2-1; either TRBD1 or TRBD2 may fit D (6 bases each). V dropped 7 bases and J dropped 5 bases, with 15 bases sitting between them. The CDR3 spans 14 residues. Germline CDR1 is MNHEY and CDR2 is SMNVEV (reference sequence). The CDR3: CASKRGARDNEQFF. DNA of the CDR3: TGTGCCAGCAAAAGGGGGGCTAGGGACAATGAGCAGTTCTTC.

This sequence joins TRBV28 and TRBJ2-7, with D perhaps given as TRBD1 or TRBD2 (6 bases each). The V end lost 7 bases, the J end lost 6 bases, and 25 bases lay between the germline ends. The V gene's germline CDR1 is MDHEN and CDR2 SYDVKM. CDR3 length: 16 amino acids. CDR3 nucleotides: TGTGCCAGCAATGAACAAAGGGGGGACCGGCGTTCCGAGCAGTACTTC. It encodes CASNEQRGDRRSEQYF. The full variable domain, in which reference TRBV28 and TRBJ2-7 provide the parts outside the CDR3, is DVKVTQSSRYLVKRTGEKVFLECVQDMDHENMFWYRQDPGLGLRLIYFSYDVKMKEKGDIPEGYSVSREKKERFSLILESASTNQTSMYLCASNEQRGDRRSEQYFGPGTRLTVT.

The chain has TRBV9 and TRBJ1-4, with a possible D match to TRBD1 (5 bases). The CDR3 extends over 17 amino acids. Germline assignment: CDR1 SGDLS and CDR2 YYNGEE. Trimming removed 3 bases from V and 3 bases from J, with 18 bases in between. This chain's CDR3 is CASSESGGGPANEKLFF. CDR3 bases: TGTGCCAGCAGCGAGTCGGGGGGTGGGCCGGCTAATGAAAAACTGTTTTTT.

CDR3 bases: TGTGCCAGTAGTATAGATCAAGGACAATGGGGCAATCAGCCCCAGCATTTT. Translated, it gives CASSIDQGQWGNQPQHF. J is TRBJ1-5 and V is TRBV19; TRBD1 might be the D (5 bases). This CDR3 comprises 17 residues. Germline V gene lookup returns CDR1 LNHDA and CDR2 SQIVND (reference sequence). Trimming took 0 bases from V and 2 from J, leaving 14 bases between them.

The gene calls are TRBV28 and TRBJ2-7; D perhaps matches TRBD2 (6 bases). Germline V gene sequence: CDR1 MDHEN, CDR2 SYDVKM. Trimming stripped 6 bases from V and 2 bases from J, with 14 bases between. The CDR3 length is 14 residues. The CDR3 loop reads CASRPAGPTYEQYF. Here the CDR3 DNA reads TGTGCCAGCAGACCGGCGGGGCCGACCTACGAGCAGTACTTC.

The J gene is TRBJ2-7, the V gene TRBV7-2; 11 bases are shared with TRBD1. CDR3 length equals 16 residues. With 1 base clipped from V and 5 bases from J, the junction kept 7 bases outside the gene matches. From germline, CDR1 is SGHTA and CDR2 FQGNSA. This CDR3 reads CASSLVADRGRDEQYF. The CDR3 region has the DNA TGTGCCAGCAGCTTAGTCGCGGACAGGGGGCGCGACGAGCAGTACTTC.

This clone was detected only once. The rearrangement uses TRBV7-2 and TRBJ2-2, with TRBD1 as a possible D gene (5 bases). This CDR3 spans 13 amino acids. Germline V CDR1 and CDR2: SGHTA, FQGNSA. The V gene lost 2 bases and the J gene lost 7 bases, with 8 bases spanning the gap. The CDR3 DNA reads as TGTGCCAGCAGCTTACAGGGCGGCGGGGAGCTGTTTTTT. This encodes CASSLQGGGELFF. The whole variable domain, filled in from reference TRBV7-2 and TRBJ2-2, reads GAGVSQSPSNKVTEKGKDVELRCDPISGHTALYWYRQSLGQGLEFLIYFQGNSAPDKSGLPSDRFSAERTGGSVSTLTIQRTQQEDSAVYLCASSLQGGGELFFGEGSRLTVL.

This chain joins TRBV10-3 and TRBJ1-1; the match to TRBD1 covers 10 bases. The length of the CDR3 is 15 residues. Unmatched junction bases numbered 7, after V lost 3 bases and J lost 6 bases. The germline V gene encodes CDR1 ENHRY and CDR2 SYGVKD. The CDR3 sequence is CAISDRQGARPEAFF. The DNA of the CDR3 is TGTGCCATCAGTGACAGACAGGGGGCGAGGCCTGAAGCTTTCTTT.

V is TRBV5-1 and J is TRBJ1-1; D remains unclear. This CDR3 is built from 14 residues. CDR1 is SGHRS, CDR2 YFSETQ, per germline. V was trimmed by 2 bases and J by 3 bases, leaving 11 bases between them. CDR3 nucleotides: TGCGCCAGCAGCTTCGGGGTGGCGGACACTGAAGCTTTCTTT. It specifies CASSFGVADTEAFF.

The rearrangement joins TRBV27 to TRBJ2-1, with D perhaps matching TRBD1 (5 bases). The germline CDR1 and CDR2 sequences are MNHEY and SMNVEV (reference sequence). Trimming cost V 2 bases and J 2 bases, with 13 bases left between them. The CDR3 extends over 16 amino acids. For the CDR3, the DNA is TGTGCCAGCAGTTTAGGGGCAGCGCGTACCTACAATGAGCAGTTCTTC. Its translation is CASSLGAARTYNEQFF.